The rows below give T cell receptor beta chains drawn from one sample of a study of Ad26.COV2.S vaccination and SARS-CoV-2 variants. The repertoire was sequenced with immunoSEQ multiplex PCR; TCRdb's copy has only in-frame clones and lacks some. The sample consists of around 340,000 clones, approximately 86% of them appearing once. This specimen consisted of peripheral blood, obtained in a trial of Ad26.COV2.S vaccine versus placebo. Receptor source: a person between 18 and 60 years old who received the Ad26.COV2.S COVID-19 vaccine or a placebo. Each CDR3 is given with its conserved first and last residue. The order of the fields is clone size, D gene, V gene, J gene, CDR3 DNA, CDR3 protein. D genes are given only for firm matches. Rows may omit the clone size; those that give it use once, few, many or a size class.

abundance: once; d_gene: .; v_gene: TRBV4-3; j_gene: TRBJ1-6; CDR3nt: TGCGCCAGCAGCCAAGGAAGCTCCTATAATTCACCCCTCCACTTT; CDR3aa: CASSQGSSYNSPLHF
abundance: .; d_gene: .; v_gene: TRBV27; j_gene: TRBJ2-1; CDR3nt: TGTGCCAGCAGTTTATCGTGGCTAGCGTCCAATGAGCAGTTCTTC; CDR3aa: CASSLSWLASNEQFF
abundance: .; d_gene: .; v_gene: TRBV24-1; j_gene: TRBJ2-3; CDR3nt: TGTGCCACCAGTGATTTCGGCGGGAGCACAGATACGCAGTATTTT; CDR3aa: CATSDFGGSTDTQYF
abundance: .; d_gene: .; v_gene: TRBV6-2/TRBV6-3; j_gene: TRBJ1-1; CDR3nt: TGTGCCAGCAGTCCAGGGGACCGTAGAACTTTCTTT; CDR3aa: CASSPGDRRTFF
abundance: .; d_gene: .; v_gene: TRBV6-2/TRBV6-3; j_gene: TRBJ2-3; CDR3nt: TGTGCCAGCAGTTACTCGGCTAAAGATACGCAGTATTTT; CDR3aa: CASSYSAKDTQYF
abundance: .; d_gene: .; v_gene: TRBV5-5; j_gene: TRBJ2-1; CDR3nt: TGTGCCAGCAGGAGGGGTCTAAGTCAAGACAATGAGCAGTTCTTC; CDR3aa: CASRRGLSQDNEQFF
abundance: .; d_gene: .; v_gene: TRBV24-1; j_gene: TRBJ2-7; CDR3nt: TGTGCCACCAGTGGGGGGAGCGACAGCTCCTACGAGCAGTACTTC; CDR3aa: CATSGGSDSSYEQYF
abundance: .; d_gene: TRBD2; v_gene: TRBV5-1; j_gene: TRBJ2-5; CDR3nt: TGCGCCAGCAGCTTTGGCGGGAGCGGAGGAGAGACCCAGTACTTC; CDR3aa: CASSFGGSGGETQYF
abundance: once; d_gene: .; v_gene: TRBV7-9; j_gene: TRBJ1-2; CDR3nt: TGTGCCAGCAGCTACGGGACGGACTATGGCTACACCTTC; CDR3aa: CASSYGTDYGYTF
abundance: .; d_gene: TRBD2; v_gene: TRBV6-5; j_gene: TRBJ2-7; CDR3nt: TGTGCCACCGGGTTAGCGGGGGTGTACTACGAGCAGTACTTC; CDR3aa: CATGLAGVYYEQYF
abundance: once; d_gene: .; v_gene: TRBV19; j_gene: TRBJ1-1; CDR3nt: TGTGCCAGTAGTATAGTTGGGGGGACTGAAGCTTTCTTT; CDR3aa: CASSIVGGTEAFF
abundance: .; d_gene: TRBD2; v_gene: TRBV7-8; j_gene: TRBJ2-7; CDR3nt: TGTGCCAGCAGCTTATCCCCGGGGAGCGGGAGTCTTGGCGAGCAGTACTTC; CDR3aa: CASSLSPGSGSLGEQYF
abundance: .; d_gene: .; v_gene: TRBV27; j_gene: TRBJ1-2; CDR3nt: TGTGCCAGCAGTCCCCGTGCGCAGGGTGGTAACTATGGCTACACCTTC; CDR3aa: CASSPRAQGGNYGYTF
abundance: .; d_gene: TRBD1; v_gene: TRBV14; j_gene: TRBJ2-2; CDR3nt: TGTGCCAGCAGCCGGCAGGGGGCTGCCGGGGAGCTGTTTTTT; CDR3aa: CASSRQGAAGELFF
abundance: .; d_gene: TRBD1; v_gene: TRBV11-2; j_gene: TRBJ1-1; CDR3nt: TGTGCCAGCAGCTCGAGGACAGGGGTAGCTTTCTTT; CDR3aa: CASSSRTGVAFF
abundance: .; d_gene: .; v_gene: TRBV7-9; j_gene: TRBJ1-2; CDR3nt: TGTGCCAGCAGCTTAGCCTCTGGGTGGGTGGGGTCCCAAGACTATGGCTACACCTTC; CDR3aa: CASSLASGWVGSQDYGYTF
abundance: .; d_gene: .; v_gene: TRBV20-1; j_gene: TRBJ2-7; CDR3nt: TGCAGTGCTAGAGATGACGAGCAGTACTTC; CDR3aa: CSARDDEQYF
abundance: .; d_gene: TRBD1; v_gene: TRBV4-3; j_gene: TRBJ2-1; CDR3nt: TGCGCCAGCAGCCAGGCGATTGGGACAGGGTGGCCGGGACGTGGCAATGAGCAGTTCTTC; CDR3aa: CASSQAIGTGWPGRGNEQFF
abundance: once; d_gene: .; v_gene: TRBV7-8; j_gene: TRBJ1-3; CDR3nt: TGTGCCAGCAGCCAGGACATTAGCTCTGGAAACACCATATATTTT; CDR3aa: CASSQDISSGNTIYF
abundance: .; d_gene: TRBD1; v_gene: TRBV4-3; j_gene: TRBJ1-4; CDR3nt: TGCGCCAGCAGCCAAAGACAGGGGAGGGGGAGGGCTAATGAAAAACTGTTTTTT; CDR3aa: CASSQRQGRGRANEKLFF
abundance: .; d_gene: .; v_gene: TRBV4-3; j_gene: TRBJ2-1; CDR3nt: TGCGCCAGCAGCGCGGGAGGAAACAGGGGTGAGCAGTTCTTC; CDR3aa: CASSAGGNRGEQFF
abundance: .; d_gene: TRBD1; v_gene: TRBV7-9; j_gene: TRBJ2-1; CDR3nt: TGTGCCAGCAGCACCGGGACAGGGCCCCTACACGGGCAGTTCTTC; CDR3aa: CASSTGTGPLHGQFF
abundance: .; d_gene: .; v_gene: TRBV7-2; j_gene: TRBJ1-4; CDR3nt: TGTGCCAGCAGATCTAATGAAAAACTGTTTTTT; CDR3aa: CASRSNEKLFF
abundance: few; d_gene: .; v_gene: TRBV6-5; j_gene: TRBJ2-1; CDR3nt: TGTGCCAGCAGTTACGGGACCTCGTGGTTCTTC; CDR3aa: CASSYGTSWFF
abundance: .; d_gene: .; v_gene: TRBV5-4; j_gene: TRBJ1-2; CDR3nt: TGTGCCAGCTCTAGCGCCGGATTCTATGGCTACACCTTC; CDR3aa: CASSSAGFYGYTF
abundance: .; d_gene: .; v_gene: TRBV4-3; j_gene: TRBJ1-2; CDR3nt: TGCGCCAGCAGCCAGCCAGGGACCTATGGCTACACCTTC; CDR3aa: CASSQPGTYGYTF
abundance: .; d_gene: TRBD1; v_gene: TRBV9; j_gene: TRBJ2-7; CDR3nt: TGTGCCAGCAGCGTAGGACAGGGGATCCACGAGCAGTACTTC; CDR3aa: CASSVGQGIHEQYF
abundance: .; d_gene: .; v_gene: TRBV14; j_gene: TRBJ1-2; CDR3nt: TGTGCCAGCAGCCAAGTAAACGGAGGGGACCATGGCTACACCTTC; CDR3aa: CASSQVNGGDHGYTF
abundance: .; d_gene: TRBD1; v_gene: TRBV10-3; j_gene: TRBJ2-7; CDR3nt: TGTGCCATCAGTGGGGGACAGTCCTACGAGCAGTACTTC; CDR3aa: CAISGGQSYEQYF
abundance: once; d_gene: TRBD1; v_gene: TRBV6-1; j_gene: TRBJ1-3; CDR3nt: TGTGCCAGCAGTGAAATAGGGACAGCGAATGGAAACACCATATATTTT; CDR3aa: CASSEIGTANGNTIYF
abundance: .; d_gene: .; v_gene: TRBV12-3/TRBV12-4; j_gene: TRBJ1-2; CDR3nt: TGTGCCAGCAGTTTAGGGGGGCATAGCTACACCTTC; CDR3aa: CASSLGGHSYTF
abundance: .; d_gene: .; v_gene: TRBV5-1; j_gene: TRBJ2-1; CDR3nt: TGCGCCAGCAGCTTGGCACGGACGCCTCCCTACAATGAGCAGTTCTTC; CDR3aa: CASSLARTPPYNEQFF
abundance: .; d_gene: .; v_gene: TRBV4-3; j_gene: TRBJ2-1; CDR3nt: TGCGCCAGCAGCTACCGTGGGAGTCTAGTCAATGAGCAGTTCTTC; CDR3aa: CASSYRGSLVNEQFF
abundance: .; d_gene: .; v_gene: TRBV5-1; j_gene: TRBJ2-7; CDR3nt: TGCGCCAGCAGTGAGACGCCAGACTCCTACGAGCAGTACTTC; CDR3aa: CASSETPDSYEQYF
abundance: .; d_gene: .; v_gene: TRBV7-9; j_gene: TRBJ2-5; CDR3nt: TGTGCCAGCAGCCTCTGGGACGAAAACCAAGAGACCCAGTACTTC; CDR3aa: CASSLWDENQETQYF
abundance: .; d_gene: TRBD2; v_gene: TRBV5-1; j_gene: TRBJ2-1; CDR3nt: TGCGCCAGCAGCTCGGGACTAGCGGGAGGCCGTGATGAGCAGTTCTTC; CDR3aa: CASSSGLAGGRDEQFF
abundance: few; d_gene: .; v_gene: TRBV11-1; j_gene: TRBJ1-1; CDR3nt: TGTGCCAGCAGCTTCAAGGGGACTGAAGCTTTCTTT; CDR3aa: CASSFKGTEAFF
abundance: .; d_gene: .; v_gene: TRBV6-5; j_gene: TRBJ2-1; CDR3nt: TGTGCCAGCAGTTACTCGAATATCGAGGATGAGCAGTTCTTC; CDR3aa: CASSYSNIEDEQFF
abundance: .; d_gene: .; v_gene: TRBV11-3; j_gene: TRBJ2-2; CDR3nt: TGTGCCAGCAGCTTAGGGACCGGGGAGCTGTTTTTT; CDR3aa: CASSLGTGELFF
abundance: .; d_gene: TRBD2; v_gene: TRBV5-4; j_gene: TRBJ2-7; CDR3nt: TGTGCCAGCAGCTGGGGAGCTAGCGGAACCTACGAGCAGTACTTC; CDR3aa: CASSWGASGTYEQYF
abundance: .; d_gene: .; v_gene: TRBV27; j_gene: TRBJ1-4; CDR3nt: TGTGCCAGCTTGGAGGGTGCAACTAATGAAAAACTGTTTTTT; CDR3aa: CASLEGATNEKLFF
abundance: .; d_gene: TRBD1; v_gene: TRBV6-5; j_gene: TRBJ2-7; CDR3nt: TGTGCCACCCAATACCGGGACAGGCTATCCGAGCAGTACTTC; CDR3aa: CATQYRDRLSEQYF
abundance: .; d_gene: .; v_gene: TRBV21-1; j_gene: TRBJ2-3; CDR3nt: TGTGCCAGCAGCCCCCGAGCGGGATTCCAGCCAGATACGCAGTATTTT; CDR3aa: CASSPRAGFQPDTQYF
abundance: .; d_gene: .; v_gene: TRBV18; j_gene: TRBJ1-1; CDR3nt: TGTGCCAGCTCACCACCGGCCTCCTTGAACACTGAAGCTTTCTTT; CDR3aa: CASSPPASLNTEAFF
abundance: .; d_gene: .; v_gene: TRBV7-8; j_gene: TRBJ2-7; CDR3nt: TGTGCCAGCAGCTTCGGACTCCACTCCTACGAGCAGTACTTC; CDR3aa: CASSFGLHSYEQYF
abundance: .; d_gene: .; v_gene: TRBV19; j_gene: TRBJ1-2; CDR3nt: TGTGCCAGTAGTATGGCCTTCCAAAACTATGGCTACACCTTC; CDR3aa: CASSMAFQNYGYTF
abundance: .; d_gene: .; v_gene: TRBV19; j_gene: TRBJ2-5; CDR3nt: TGTGCCAGTAGTCCGCGGACTCCCGCAGAGACCCAGTACTTC; CDR3aa: CASSPRTPAETQYF
abundance: .; d_gene: .; v_gene: TRBV28; j_gene: TRBJ1-6; CDR3nt: TGTGCCAGCAATGAAATCAGAGGAGCATCACCCCTCCACTTT; CDR3aa: CASNEIRGASPLHF
abundance: .; d_gene: TRBD1; v_gene: TRBV7-9; j_gene: TRBJ1-4; CDR3nt: TGTGCCAGCAGTCCTAAACCTGCAGGGGGCGGAAGGGAAAAACTGTTTTTT; CDR3aa: CASSPKPAGGGREKLFF
abundance: once; d_gene: .; v_gene: TRBV19; j_gene: TRBJ2-7; CDR3nt: TGTGCCAGTAGTATAGATAAGGCCGCAAAGGCCTACGAGCAGTACTTC; CDR3aa: CASSIDKAAKAYEQYF